Listed here are 21 T cell receptor beta chains from one sample, sequenced in a study of shared clonotypes between healthy human individuals. Repertoires were generated with immunoSEQ multiplex PCR, while TCRdb's copy carries only in-frame clones and drops some. The profile shows 2,500,000 or so clones, under 95% of them singletons. The sequenced sample was naive CD4+ T cells from PBMCs. Subset specified: CD45RA+ positively selected. The receptor source for this set is a man younger than 35 in good health. Some clones in this sample may be carry-over from other donors' samples.

The chain couples TRBV18 to TRBJ2-1, with 9 bases that match TRBD2. Trimming at V came to 2 bases and at J to 2 bases, leaving 7 bases not matched to a gene. This CDR3 region has 17 residues. The germline V gene has CDR1 KGHSH and CDR2 LQKENI. The CDR3 DNA is TGTGCCAGCTCACCAGCGGGAGGGCCTCAGCCCTACAATGAGCAGTTCTTC. Residues: CASSPAGGPQPYNEQFF. Full variable domain (rest looked up from reference TRBV18 and TRBJ2-1): NAGVMQNPRHLVRRRGQEARLRCSPMKGHSHVYWYRQLPEEGLKFMVYLQKENIIDESGMPKERFSAEFPKEGPSILRIQQVVRGDSAAYFCASSPAGGPQPYNEQFFGPGTRLTVL.

This chain links TRBV5-1 with TRBJ2-5; tentative D call: TRBD2 (5 bases). Germline V gene sequence: CDR1 SGHRS, CDR2 YFSETQ. CDR3 length: 14 amino acids. With 4 bases removed from V and 9 bases from J, the gap between germline ends came to 19 bases. Here the CDR3 DNA reads TGCGCCAGCAGCGGACTTGCCCCGATGTGGTCCCAGTACTTC. Translating it yields CASSGLAPMWSQYF.

The CDR3 loop is CATLQGQGSGEQYF. Here the CDR3 DNA reads TGTGCCACCCTACAGGGGCAGGGAAGTGGCGAGCAGTACTTC. The chain is built from TRBV28 and TRBJ2-7; TRBD1 agrees at 7 bases. This CDR3 has 14 amino acids. The V segment lost 10 bases and the J segment 6 bases; nucleotides outside the gene matches: 15. Germline CDR1 and CDR2: MDHEN and SYDVKM.

This clone is a singleton in its sample. CDR3 coding DNA: TGTGCCAGCAGCTTGTCATTAGGGGAATCTGAGCAGTTCTTC. Translated, it gives CASSLSLGESEQFF. The chain employs TRBV5-4 and TRBJ2-1, with D possibly TRBD1 on 5 matching bases. The V end was cut by 1 base, the J end by 9 bases, with 14 bases between. Germline CDR1 and CDR2: SGHNT and YYREEE (reference sequence). The CDR3 is 14 amino acids.

J is TRBJ2-5 and V is TRBV7-9; 7 bases are shared with TRBD2. The J call may be in error: the DNA end matches TRBJ2-7 better. Germline CDR1 and CDR2: SEHNR and FQNEAQ (reference sequence). This CDR3 contains 15 residues. The CDR3: CASSLVQAGLYEQYF. DNA for the CDR3: TGTGCCAGCAGCTTAGTCCAAGCGGGATTATACGAGCAGTACTTC.

This chain connects TRBV6-1 to TRBJ2-7, with D unresolved. There are 15 residues in the CDR3. Deletions cut 4 bases from V and 1 base from J, with 14 bases between. Germline assignment: CDR1 MNHNS and CDR2 SASEGT. CDR3 region: CASSGTETLSYEQYF. The DNA of the CDR3 is TGTGCCAGCAGTGGGACCGAGACCCTATCCTACGAGCAGTACTTC.

The chain combines TRBV4-1 with TRBJ2-1; a possible D gene is TRBD2 (6 bases). Germline V gives CDR1 MGHRA, CDR2 YSYEKL. The length of the CDR3 is 15 residues. Trimming removed 0 bases from V and 9 bases from J, with 15 bases in between. The CDR3 bases are TGCGCCAGCAGCCAAGACGGTACGGGAGAAGGTGAGCAGTTCTTC. This sequence encodes CASSQDGTGEGEQFF.

J is TRBJ1-1 and V is TRBV6-1, with TRBD1 matching over 8 bases. The germline V gene has CDR1 MNHNS and CDR2 SASEGT. The CDR3 totals 14 residues. V lost 4 bases and J lost 4; bases outside the gene matches: 5. The CDR3 region is CASSAQTGATEAFF. For the CDR3, the DNA is TGTGCCAGCAGTGCACAGACAGGGGCCACTGAAGCTTTCTTT.

The V and J genes are TRBV11-2 and TRBJ2-7; D uncertain. This CDR3 has 14 residues. Germline loops: CDR1 SGHAT, CDR2 FQNNGV. V shed 0 bases and J shed 2 bases, with 8 bases lying between them. The CDR3 spells CASSLEGRTYEQYF. CDR3 coding DNA: TGTGCCAGCAGCTTAGAGGGCAGAACCTACGAGCAGTACTTC. Combining the CDR3 with reference TRBV11-2 and TRBJ2-7 gives the whole variable domain EAGVAQSPRYKIIEKRQSVAFWCNPISGHATLYWYQQILGQGPKLLIQFQNNGVVDDSQLPKDRFSAERLKGVDSTLKIQPAKLEDSAVYLCASSLEGRTYEQYFGPGTRLTVT.

The J gene is TRBJ1-4, the V gene TRBV2; tentatively, D is TRBD1 (5 bases). CDR1 is SNHLY, CDR2 FYNNEI, per germline. V lost 3 bases to trimming and J lost 7 bases, with 15 bases between them. CDR3 size: 15 residues. CDR3: CASSETSQGGEKLFF. The CDR3 bases are TGTGCCAGCAGTGAGACGAGCCAGGGAGGTGAAAAACTGTTTTTT.

This clone was seen a handful of times. This chain connects TRBV9 to TRBJ1-1; no definite D call. Germline CDR1 SGDLS, CDR2 YYNGEE. The CDR3 contains 18 residues. V shed 0 bases and J shed 0 bases, with 18 bases lying between them. The CDR3, as DNA: TGTGCCAGCAGCGTAGGATTGGGAACCAATAGCATGAACACTGAAGCTTTCTTT. Translation: CASSVGLGTNSMNTEAFF.

The gene calls are TRBV28 and TRBJ1-3; D not resolved. CDR1 and CDR2 (germline): MDHEN, SYDVKM. This CDR3 spans 12 amino acids. The V gene lost 1 base and the J gene lost 16 bases, with 14 bases spanning the gap. CDR3 nucleotide sequence: TGTGCCAGCAGTTTATTGGGTGGGAACCTCTATTTT. Protein: CASSLLGGNLYF.

The chain links TRBV14 to TRBJ1-2, with 8 nucleotides matching TRBD1. In germline, CDR1 is SGHDN, CDR2 FVKESK. V lost 1 base and J lost 7; bases outside the gene matches: 8. The length of the CDR3 is 15 residues. The chain's CDR3 is CASSQGWQGARGYTF. Written as DNA, the CDR3 is TGTGCCAGCAGCCAAGGGTGGCAGGGGGCGCGTGGCTACACCTTC.

The V call is TRBV7-9, the J call TRBJ2-1, with D possibly called TRBD1 or TRBD2 (5 bases each). Trimming cost V 0 bases and J 6 bases, with 12 bases left between them. CDR1 SEHNR and CDR2 FQNEAQ come from the germline V gene (reference sequence). This CDR3 has 15 amino acids. CDR3 amino acids: CASSLALPGPNEQFF. Written as DNA, the CDR3 is TGTGCCAGCAGCTTAGCTCTTCCGGGACCCAATGAGCAGTTCTTC.

As to this clone: The sample carries other DNA sequences with the same CDR3. The CDR3 DNA reads as TGTGCCAGCAGCCCCCAGGGGGGAGAGACCCAGTACTTC. Translating it yields CASSPQGGETQYF. The chain is built from TRBV7-3 and TRBJ2-5; weak D call: TRBD1 (7 bases). Germline V CDR1 and CDR2: SGHTA, FQGTGA. The CDR3 has 13 residues. V was cut by 5 bases and J by 4 bases, with 11 bases left in between.

The rearrangement links TRBV6-1 to TRBJ2-7, with 8 bases matching TRBD1. The CDR3 is 14 residues long. Trimming removed 3 bases from V and 6 bases from J; junction bases left unmatched: 7. CDR1 and CDR2 from the germline V gene are MNHNS and SASEGT. The CDR3 spells CASSDLDRVGEQYF. The CDR3 bases are TGTGCCAGCAGTGACCTGGACAGGGTTGGCGAGCAGTACTTC.

The count of this clone is one. The sample contains more than one DNA sequence encoding this CDR3. The gene calls are TRBV7-2 and TRBJ2-5; 8 bases align to TRBD1. J was trimmed by 5 bases and V by 4 bases; bases with no gene match: 6. Germline assignment: CDR1 SGHTA and CDR2 FQGNSA. The CDR3 has 14 residues. As DNA, the CDR3 is TGTGCCAGCAGCTCCCAGGGGGCGGGTGAGACCCAGTACTTC. Amino acids: CASSSQGAGETQYF.

The chain couples TRBV15 to TRBJ1-2, with TRBD1 as a possible D gene (6 bases). The V end was cut by 0 bases, the J end by 4 bases, with 15 bases between. The CDR3 has 16 amino acids. Per the germline V gene, CDR1 is LNHNV and CDR2 is YYDKDF (reference sequence). CDR3 in amino acids: CATSRDRGAQVYGYTF. The CDR3 DNA is TGTGCCACCAGCAGAGATAGGGGGGCTCAGGTCTATGGCTACACCTTC.

The chain recombines TRBV4-1 with TRBJ2-7; D may be TRBD2 (6 bases). V was clipped by 0 bases and J by 2 bases, with 14 bases between them. There are 16 residues in the CDR3. Germline-derived CDR1 and CDR2 are MGHRA and YSYEKL. The CDR3 coding sequence is TGCGCCAGCAGCCAAGAGGGCGGGGCACAGACCTACGAGCAGTACTTC. This sequence encodes CASSQEGGAQTYEQYF.

This chain connects TRBV4-1 to TRBJ2-2; 7 bases fit TRBD1. Trimming at V came to 3 bases and at J to 4 bases, leaving 5 bases not matched to a gene. This CDR3 comprises 15 residues. The germline V gene encodes CDR1 MGHRA and CDR2 YSYEKL. CDR3 sequence reads: CASSHNRDSTGELFF. The DNA for the CDR3 is TGCGCCAGCAGCCATAACCGGGACAGCACCGGGGAGCTGTTTTTT.

This chain joins TRBV9 and TRBJ1-2; D not resolved. The germline gives CDR1 SGDLS, CDR2 YYNGEE. Trimming shortened V by 0 bases and J by 7 bases, and 19 bases separated the two germline ends. The length of the CDR3 is 16 residues. This CDR3 is CASSVAPLVREGGYTF. The CDR3 region has the DNA TGTGCCAGCAGCGTAGCCCCCCTGGTAAGGGAGGGTGGCTACACCTTC.